These 6 T cell receptor beta chains share one sample of origin, sequenced in a study of T-cell reconstitution after alpha-beta-depleted transplantation in children. Using unique molecular identifiers, the investigators prepared the TCRbeta library. MiXCR, applied by TCRdb to the PCR reads, yields one record per CDR3 protein. The sample contains more than 300,000 distinct CDR3 sequences, about 16% of which appear only once. Here the sequenced sample was PBMCs, mostly from graft donor cells, taken 360 days after TCRalphabeta/CD19-depleted stem cell transplant. Every receptor here comes from a male patient between 2 and 9 years old who had a stem cell transplant for acute lymphoblastic leukemia, so the T cells may come from the graft donor.

This clonotype was found a few times. The chain uses TRBV20-1 and TRBJ2-1, with D maybe TRBD2 (6 bases). The germline V gene encodes CDR1 DFQATT and CDR2 SNEGSKA (reference sequence). V dropped 2 bases and J dropped 3 bases, with 17 bases sitting between them. The CDR3 is 16 residues long. The CDR3 loop reads CSARSLGGYFYNEQFF. In DNA, the CDR3 is TGCAGTGCTAGATCGTTAGGAGGGTACTTCTACAATGAGCAGTTCTTC.

This clonotype was picked up a small number of times. The chain links TRBV24-1 to TRBJ2-1, with TRBD2 matching 12 bases. The CDR3 contains 15 residues. V trimming: 7 bases; J trimming: 5 bases; junction bases outside the gene matches: 5. Germline CDR1 is KGHDR and CDR2 is SFDVKD. Here the CDR3 reads CATSQLAGGDNEQFF. The CDR3 nucleotides are TGTGCCACCAGCCAGCTAGCGGGAGGGGACAATGAGCAGTTCTTC.

The chain has TRBV28 and TRBJ2-7; D not certain. The CDR3 sequence is 14 residues long. The germline gives CDR1 MDHEN, CDR2 SYDVKM. The germline V and J ends were trimmed by 6 bases and 1 base, with 13 bases remaining between them. The CDR3 protein is CASSSPPLSYEQYF. DNA of the CDR3: TGTGCCAGCAGCTCCCCTCCCCTTTCCTACGAGCAGTACTTC.

This clonotype was detected ten times or more. The V gene is TRBV12-3 or TRBV12-4, the J gene TRBJ1-3, with D unclear. The CDR3 extends over 12 amino acids. The V and J ends lost 2 bases and 4 bases respectively, with 3 bases between them. CDR3 nucleotides: TGTGCCAGCAGTTTAACAGGAAACACCATATATTTT. Protein sequence: CASSLTGNTIYF.

This clonotype was found a few times. The rearrangement joins TRBV11-2 to TRBJ2-1; TRBD2 aligns across 9 bases. Germline lookup yields CDR1 SGHAT and CDR2 FQNNGV. The V gene end was trimmed by 4 bases and the J gene end by 3 bases; junction bases not matched to a gene: 7. The CDR3 is 16 residues long. CDR3 region: CASSSPGLAHYNEQFF. For the CDR3, the DNA is TGTGCCAGCAGCTCCCCTGGACTAGCGCACTACAATGAGCAGTTCTTC. The full variable domain, its missing parts supplied by reference TRBV11-2 and TRBJ2-1, is EAGVAQSPRYKIIEKRQSVAFWCNPISGHATLYWYQQILGQGPKLLIQFQNNGVVDDSQLPKDRFSAERLKGVDSTLKIQPAKLEDSAVYLCASSSPGLAHYNEQFFGPGTRLTVL.

The V gene is TRBV7-2, the J gene TRBJ2-7, with D perhaps matching TRBD1 (5 bases). Germline V gene sequence: CDR1 SGHTA, CDR2 FQGNSA. The CDR3 length is 15 residues. V was pared by 2 bases and J by 2 bases, with 13 bases between. This CDR3 is CASSLWGGGPYEQYF. The DNA for the CDR3 is TGTGCCAGCAGCTTATGGGGCGGTGGCCCCTACGAGCAGTACTTC.